One and the same sample provided the 6 T cell receptor beta chains below, sequenced in a study of cytomegalovirus exposure and HLA in healthy donors. PCR primers comprised 60 Vbeta and 13 Jbeta primers. Repertoires were generated with immunoSEQ multiplex PCR, while TCRdb's copy carries only in-frame clones and drops some. The sample has over 150,000 clones; more than 70% are singletons. The sample was PBMCs. Every receptor here comes from a male donor in good health and CMV-seronegative.

This chain uses TRBV5-1 with TRBJ2-1, with 12 nucleotides matching TRBD2. Losses at the gene ends were 5 bases for V and 7 bases for J; bases not matched to a gene: 10. Germline CDR1 SGHRS, CDR2 YFSETQ. The CDR3 has 16 amino acids. CDR3 sequence (DNA): TGCGCCAGCAGGGGAACAACTAGCGGGAGGTGGAATGAGCAGTTCTTC. Translation gives CASRGTTSGRWNEQFF.

Here the CDR3 reads CASSRSDAEAFF. Written as DNA, the CDR3 is TGTGCCAGCTCCCGCAGTGATGCTGAAGCTTTCTTT. The genes are TRBV18 and TRBJ1-1; no clear D. Germline V gene data show CDR1 as KGHSH and CDR2 as LQKENI. V lost 6 bases and J 6 bases, leaving 11 bases between the germline ends. This CDR3 contains 12 residues.

V is TRBV14 and J is TRBJ2-5, with unresolved D. The CDR3 has 15 amino acids. V was cut by 4 bases and J by 0 bases, with 12 bases left in between. Per the germline V gene, CDR1 is SGHDN and CDR2 is FVKESK. DNA for the CDR3: TGTGCCAGCAGCCTCTCAAGCGCCTACCAAGAGACCCAGTACTTC. As protein: CASSLSSAYQETQYF.

V usage is TRBV2 and J usage is TRBJ1-2; D call uncertain. Trimming pared 6 bases from V and 4 bases from J, leaving 12 bases between. CDR1 SNHLY and CDR2 FYNNEI come from the germline V gene. CDR3 size: 13 residues. In DNA, the CDR3 is TGTGCCAGCAGCGGCAAAGGAGTCTATGGCTACACCTTC. It codes for CASSGKGVYGYTF.

The V gene is TRBV29-1, the J gene TRBJ1-4, with TRBD1 matching 8 bases. Looked up from germline, CDR1 is SQVTM and CDR2 is ANQGSEA. The V segment lost 7 bases and the J segment 5 bases; nucleotides outside the gene matches: 9. This CDR3 comprises 14 residues. The CDR3 loop reads CSGTGTAGNEKLFF. CDR3 coding DNA: TGCAGCGGGACAGGGACGGCCGGGAATGAAAAACTGTTTTTT.

The chain carries TRBV2 and TRBJ2-6; D gene uncertain. V was shortened by 4 bases and J by 2 bases, with 9 bases between the two germline ends. The length of the CDR3 is 15 residues. Germline loops: CDR1 SNHLY, CDR2 FYNNEI. CDR3 sequence (DNA): TGTGCCAGCAGTGGTGGCGCGGCTGGGGCCAACGTCCTGACTTTC. Its translation: CASSGGAAGANVLTF.